One sample yielded the 29 T cell receptor beta chains listed below, sequenced in a study of T cells in tuberculosis. The protocol was immunoSEQ multiplex PCR, while the TCRdb copy is restricted to in-frame clones and leaves out a portion. The sample includes about 25,000 clones, over 95% of them seen just once. Sequencing input: PBMCs. The receptor source for this set is a donor aged 10-29 years with latent tuberculosis or without tuberculosis infection.

The chain uses TRBV30 and TRBJ2-3; 15 bases are a match to TRBD2. The V and J ends lost 3 bases and 0 bases, in that order; junction bases with no gene match: 7. Germline CDR1 reads GTSNPN; CDR2 reads SVGIG (reference sequence). The CDR3 sequence is 18 residues long. The CDR3 reads CAWSPGLAGGPSTDTQYF. CDR3 nucleotide sequence: TGTGCCTGGAGCCCCGGACTAGCGGGGGGGCCAAGCACAGATACGCAGTATTTT.

The V and J genes are TRBV10-3 and TRBJ2-2; TRBD1 is a possible D gene (6 bases). The length of the CDR3 is 13 residues. Per the germline V gene, CDR1 is ENHRY and CDR2 is SYGVKD. V shed 10 bases and J shed 4 bases, with 13 bases lying between them. The CDR3 protein is CATSDRLTGELFF. The CDR3 DNA is TGTGCCACTTCGGACAGACTCACCGGGGAGCTGTTTTTT.

The V and J genes are TRBV2 and TRBJ2-7; a possible D gene is TRBD1 (6 bases). V was pared by 6 bases and J by 1 base, with 13 bases between. Germline V gene data show CDR1 as SNHLY and CDR2 as FYNNEI. The CDR3 contains 14 residues. CDR3 DNA: TGTGCCAGCAGCGGTCAGGGGATTTCCTACGAGCAGTACTTC. It translates to CASSGQGISYEQYF. Full variable domain (missing parts from reference TRBV2 and TRBJ2-7): EPEVTQTPSHQVTQMGQEVILRCVPISNHLYFYWYRQILGQKVEFLVSFYNNEISEKSEIFDDQFSVERPDGSNFTLKIRSTKLEDSAMYFCASSGQGISYEQYFGPGTRLTVT.

J is TRBJ2-3 and V is TRBV2; 10 nucleotides line up with TRBD2. This CDR3 has 16 amino acids. CDR1 is SNHLY and CDR2 is FYNNEI in the germline V gene. V lost 6 bases to trimming and J lost 2 bases; unmatched junction nucleotides: 8. CDR3 nucleotide sequence: TGTGCCAGCAGAGCCAATAGCGGGGGGCTCACAGATACGCAGTATTTT. This sequence encodes CASRANSGGLTDTQYF.

J is TRBJ1-2 and V is TRBV27; weak D call: TRBD1 (5 bases). Germline loops: CDR1 MNHEY, CDR2 SMNVEV (reference sequence). V was clipped by 8 bases and J by 4 bases, with 17 bases between them. The CDR3 is 14 residues long. CDR3 DNA: TGTGCCAGCGCCCCATCCAGGGAGGCCTATGGCTACACCTTC. Its translation: CASAPSREAYGYTF.

This rearrangement joins TRBV25-1 to TRBJ2-3, with TRBD2 matching over 7 bases. The CDR3 is 14 residues long. V was clipped by 3 bases and J by 3 bases; unmatched bases: 3. Germline V gives CDR1 MGHDK, CDR2 SYGVNS. The CDR3 coding sequence is TGTGCCAGCAGTGAGGGGAGGGCGACAGATACGCAGTATTTT. This codes for CASSEGRATDTQYF. The variable domain in full, completed from reference TRBV25-1 and TRBJ2-3, reads EADIYQTPRYLVIGTGKKITLECSQTMGHDKMYWYQQDPGMELHLIHYSYGVNSTEKGDLSSESTVSRIRTEHFPLTLESARPSHTSQYLCASSEGRATDTQYFGPGTRLTVL.

The sample holds one count of this clone. The genes are TRBV4-1 and TRBJ2-7; a weak D match, TRBD2 (5 bases). The CDR3 spans 13 residues. Deletions cut 1 base from V and 4 bases from J, with 8 bases between. CDR1 and CDR2 from the germline V gene are MGHRA and YSYEKL. CDR3 in DNA: TGCGCCAGCAGCCAAGGCTCGGGGTACGAGCAGTACGTC. Translating gives CASSQGSGYEQYV.

V usage is TRBV5-1 and J usage is TRBJ1-3; the match to TRBD1 covers 8 bases. CDR3 length: 17 amino acids. CDR1 SGHRS and CDR2 YFSETQ come from the germline V gene. After removal of 4 bases from V and 0 bases from J, the junction contained 9 bases not matched to a gene. The CDR3 coding sequence is TGCGCCAGCAGCATAAACGGACAGGGCGCCTCTGGAAACACCATATATTTT. Its protein product is CASSINGQGASGNTIYF.

This clone was counted between two and nine times. The chain couples TRBV5-4 to TRBJ1-4; no clear D gene. From germline, CDR1 is SGHNT and CDR2 YYREEE (reference sequence). This CDR3 contains 13 residues. Deletions cut 0 bases from V and 8 bases from J, with 8 bases between. CDR3 sequence: CASSLATEEKLFF. CDR3 sequence (DNA): TGTGCCAGCAGCTTGGCCACGGAGGAAAAACTGTTTTTT.

The chain joins TRBV5-6 to TRBJ2-1, with 10 positions matching TRBD2. The CDR3 is 16 residues long. The trim removed 4 bases at V and 4 bases at J, leaving 8 bases unmatched. Looked up from germline, CDR1 is SGHDT and CDR2 is YYEEEE. The CDR3 DNA sequence: TGTGCCAGCAGCCGAAGGGGGACTAGCGCGTACAATGAGCAGTTCTTC. It is translated as CASSRRGTSAYNEQFF.

The chain couples TRBV4-2 to TRBJ2-7; the D is unclear. Trimming left V 4 bases short and J 2 bases short, with 18 bases between. CDR3 length equals 16 residues. Germline values: CDR1 LGHNA, CDR2 YNFKEQ. For the CDR3, the DNA is TGTGCCAGCAGCCTCCCGTCCCAGTATTTGGCCTACGAGCAGTACTTC. Its translation: CASSLPSQYLAYEQYF.

The rearrangement uses TRBV30 and TRBJ1-5, with TRBD1 matching 7 bases. CDR1 is GTSNPN, CDR2 SVGIG, per germline (reference sequence). V shed 0 bases and J 3 bases; nucleotides not matched to a gene: 5. The CDR3 has 15 residues. The CDR3 coding sequence is TGTGCCTGGAGTGTACGACAGGGCATCAATCAGCCCCAGCATTTT. Protein product: CAWSVRQGINQPQHF.

CDR3 DNA: TGTGCCAGCAGCGCAAGTGGGGGCTGGGGCTACACCTTC. Protein product: CASSASGGWGYTF. V and J are TRBV7-2 and TRBJ1-2; possibly TRBD1 for D (6 bases). Germline V gives CDR1 SGHTA, CDR2 FQGNSA. Trimming took off 5 bases at V and 8 bases at J, with 15 bases between the two ends. The CDR3 runs 13 residues. The entire variable domain, with the rest obtained from reference TRBV7-2 and TRBJ1-2, is as follows: GAGVSQSPSNKVTEKGKDVELRCDPISGHTALYWYRQSLGQGLEFLIYFQGNSAPDKSGLPSDRFSAERTGGSVSTLTIQRTQQEDSAVYLCASSASGGWGYTFGSGTRLTVV.

The V and J genes are TRBV6-1 and TRBJ2-7, with D possibly TRBD2 on 6 matching bases. This CDR3 is built from 13 residues. Trimming took 8 bases from V and 4 from J, leaving 15 bases between them. Germline CDR1 reads MNHNS; CDR2 reads SASEGT. As DNA, the CDR3 is TGTGCCAGCCGCGAGGGAGGCCGGTACGAGCAGTACGTC. This encodes CASREGGRYEQYV.

This clone was seen a single time. V is TRBV12-5 and J is TRBJ2-5, with 7 bases that match TRBD1. Germline CDR1 and CDR2: LGHNT and FRNRAP. This CDR3 region has 15 residues. Losses at the gene ends were 1 base for V and 1 base for J; bases not matched to a gene: 3. This chain's CDR3 is CASGLGQGSQETQYF. CDR3 DNA: TGTGCTAGTGGTTTGGGACAGGGAAGCCAAGAGACCCAGTACTTC.

The rearrangement joins TRBV9 to TRBJ1-2; D is undetermined. The CDR3 sequence is 14 residues long. The germline CDR1 and CDR2 sequences are SGDLS and YYNGEE. Trimming shortened V by 4 bases and J by 2 bases, and 12 bases separated the two germline ends. Here the CDR3 DNA reads TGTGCCAGCAGCCCCCAGGCGGGGAACTATGGCTACACCTTC. Translating gives CASSPQAGNYGYTF.

The V gene is TRBV15, the J gene TRBJ1-2; 7 bases line up with TRBD1. The germline gives CDR1 LNHNV, CDR2 YYDKDF (reference sequence). CDR3 size: 15 residues. After removal of 4 bases from V and 7 bases from J, the junction contained 12 bases not matched to a gene. The CDR3 loop is CATSTRQGKLGGYTF. The CDR3 DNA follows: TGTGCCACCAGCACCCGACAGGGAAAGTTAGGTGGCTACACCTTC.

J is TRBJ1-6 and V is TRBV19; possible D gene TRBD1, 6 bases. Trimming cost V 3 bases and J 10 bases, with 16 bases left between them. CDR1 and CDR2 (germline): LNHDA, SQIVND (reference sequence). The CDR3 contains 15 residues. This chain's CDR3 is CASSIGGRERSPLHF. CDR3 bases: TGTGCCAGTAGTATTGGGGGCAGGGAGAGGTCACCCCTCCACTTT.

This chain links TRBV10-3 with TRBJ2-7; 12 bases match TRBD1. CDR1 is ENHRY, CDR2 SYGVKD, per germline. V gave up 6 bases and J gave up 6 bases; unmatched junction bases: 9. This CDR3 is built from 15 residues. The CDR3 nucleotides read TGTGCCATCAGCCCCGACGGGACAGGGGGCTCCGAGCAGTACTTC. This sequence encodes CAISPDGTGGSEQYF.

CDR3 loop: CASSSSVYNSPLHF. The CDR3 nucleotides read TGTGCCAGCAGCTCTTCGGTCTATAATTCACCCCTCCACTTT. The chain has TRBV7-3 and TRBJ1-6; D not certain. The germline CDR1 and CDR2 sequences are SGHTA and FQGTGA. V lost 4 bases, J lost 3 bases, and 7 bases lay in between. The CDR3 extends over 14 amino acids.

This clone has only one observation. The chain employs TRBV7-2 and TRBJ2-5, with 15 bases fitting TRBD2. Germline values: CDR1 SGHTA, CDR2 FQGNSA. J gave up 4 bases and V 5 bases, and 14 bases lay outside the gene matches. The CDR3 sequence is 19 residues long. CDR3 residues: CASSIGLAGGRRLGETQYF. Written as DNA, the CDR3 is TGTGCCAGCAGCATAGGACTAGCGGGGGGGCGGCGGCTTGGAGAGACCCAGTACTTC. Full variable domain (remainder filled in from reference TRBV7-2 and TRBJ2-5): GAGVSQSPSNKVTEKGKDVELRCDPISGHTALYWYRQSLGQGLEFLIYFQGNSAPDKSGLPSDRFSAERTGGSVSTLTIQRTQQEDSAVYLCASSIGLAGGRRLGETQYFGPGTRLLVL.

This chain uses TRBV2 with TRBJ1-2; tentatively, D is TRBD1 (6 bases). Germline V CDR1 and CDR2: SNHLY, FYNNEI. The CDR3 runs 13 residues. V was trimmed by 7 bases and J by 5 bases, leaving 14 bases between them. CDR3 sequence reads: CASKGDPGYGYTF. The CDR3 region has the DNA TGTGCCAGCAAGGGGGACCCGGGTTATGGCTACACCTTC.

This clone was recorded once. The chain uses TRBV6-1 and TRBJ2-3; 9 nucleotides align to TRBD2. This CDR3 contains 16 residues. Germline V gene sequence: CDR1 MNHNS, CDR2 SASEGT. The V gene end was trimmed by 0 bases and the J gene end by 3 bases; junction bases not matched to a gene: 4. The CDR3 here is CASSEAVAGGTDTQYF. The CDR3 coding sequence is TGTGCCAGCAGTGAAGCGGTGGCGGGGGGGACAGATACGCAGTATTTT.

V and J are TRBV7-9 and TRBJ1-1, with 8 bases that match TRBD1. The germline CDR1 and CDR2 sequences are SEHNR and FQNEAQ (reference sequence). The CDR3 length is 15 residues. Trimming removed 5 bases from V and 2 bases from J; junction bases left unmatched: 7. CDR3 in DNA: TGTGCCAGCAGCGCCTCCACAGGGGGTAACACTGAAGCTTTCTTT. As protein: CASSASTGGNTEAFF.

The chain is built from TRBV6-6 and TRBJ2-2, with TRBD2 identical over 9 bases. CDR1 is MNHNY and CDR2 is SVGAGI in the germline V gene (reference sequence). Losses at the gene ends were 5 bases for V and 1 base for J; bases not matched to a gene: 5. The CDR3 runs to 16 residues. In nucleotides, the CDR3 is TGTGCCAGCAGTCCCTTTAGCGGGGGGAACACCGGGGAGCTGTTTTTT. Protein sequence: CASSPFSGGNTGELFF.

The gene calls are TRBV2 and TRBJ2-5; 8 bases match TRBD1. The CDR3 consists of 13 residues. Germline CDR1 reads SNHLY; CDR2 reads FYNNEI. Trimming removed 11 bases from V and 4 bases from J; junction bases left unmatched: 9. CDR3 DNA sequence: TGTGCCTGGAAGTCGACAGGGGCAGAGACCCAGTACTTC. This translates into CAWKSTGAETQYF. The full variable domain, with the rest looked up from reference TRBV2 and TRBJ2-5, is EPEVTQTPSHQVTQMGQEVILRCVPISNHLYFYWYRQILGQKVEFLVSFYNNEISEKSEIFDDQFSVERPDGSNFTLKIRSTKLEDSAMYFCAWKSTGAETQYFGPGTRLLVL.

The CDR3 sequence is CASSFSDGGGGYTF. The CDR3 DNA is TGTGCCAGCAGCTTTTCGGACGGGGGTGGTGGCTACACCTTC. The V call is TRBV11-2, the J call TRBJ1-2, with D possibly matching TRBD1 (5 bases). CDR1 and CDR2 from the germline V gene are SGHAT and FQNNGV. CDR3 size: 14 residues. With 3 bases removed from V and 7 bases from J, the gap between germline ends came to 15 bases.

The rearrangement joins TRBV29-1 to TRBJ1-2, with 8 bases lining up with TRBD1. This CDR3 contains 12 residues. V trimming: 6 bases; J trimming: 6 bases; junction bases outside the gene matches: 6. The germline gives CDR1 SQVTM, CDR2 ANQGSEA. CDR3 amino acids: CSVTGVRHGYTF. The CDR3 DNA sequence: TGCAGCGTGACAGGGGTTCGTCATGGCTACACCTTC.

This sequence joins TRBV5-8 and TRBJ2-3; a possible D gene is TRBD1 (6 bases). The CDR3 sequence is 17 residues long. Per germline, CDR1 SGHTS and CDR2 YDEGEE. The ends were cut back, 0 bases at V and 0 bases at J, with 14 bases in the middle. The CDR3 protein is CASSLGQGPTSTDTQYF. The DNA of the CDR3 is TGTGCCAGCAGCTTGGGGCAGGGGCCGACTAGCACAGATACGCAGTATTTT.